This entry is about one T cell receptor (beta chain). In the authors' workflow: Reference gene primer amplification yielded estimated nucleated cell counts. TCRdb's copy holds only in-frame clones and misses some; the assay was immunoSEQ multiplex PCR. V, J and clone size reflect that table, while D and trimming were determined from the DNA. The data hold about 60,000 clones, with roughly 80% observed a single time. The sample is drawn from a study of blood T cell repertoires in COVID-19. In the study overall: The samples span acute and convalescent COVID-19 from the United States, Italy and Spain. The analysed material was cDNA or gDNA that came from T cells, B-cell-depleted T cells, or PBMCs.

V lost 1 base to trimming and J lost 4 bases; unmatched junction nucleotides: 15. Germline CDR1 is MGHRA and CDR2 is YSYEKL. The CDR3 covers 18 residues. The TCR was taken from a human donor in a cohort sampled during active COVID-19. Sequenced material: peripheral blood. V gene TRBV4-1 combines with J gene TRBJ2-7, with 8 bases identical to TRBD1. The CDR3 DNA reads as TGCGCCAGCAGCCAAGGCCCGGGGGCAGGGGGCAGGCTATACGAGCAGTACTTC. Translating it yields CASSQGPGAGGRLYEQYF.